This T cell receptor beta chain appears in the sequencing data of a study of CD8 T cells in ankylosing spondylitis. Study-wide results and caveats: Earlier studies detected some motif variants in reactive arthritis synovial fluid and blood. Clones linked to disease were reported to show significant enrichment in matched ankylosing spondylitis synovial fluid. As for the disease-linked clones, they showed a CD8+ phenotype and occurred at relatively low frequencies in peripheral blood. Ankylosing spondylitis blood appeared to carry a characteristic TCR beta motif of roughly eight highly homologous variants.

With molecular barcodes, quantitative 5'-RACE was used to make the TCR beta libraries. Via MiXCR, TCRdb re-called the 5' RACE reads, giving one row per CDR3 protein. The data contain approximately 540,000 distinct CDR3 sequences, more than 9.5% of them seen just once; the ten biggest clones take up 6.8%. This clonotype occurred many times. The antigen remains undetermined. Germline V gene data show CDR1 as SGHRS and CDR2 as YFSETQ. This CDR3 has 14 amino acids. The V gene end was trimmed by 4 bases and the J gene end by 6 bases; junction bases not matched to a gene: 4. The genes are TRBV5-1 and TRBJ2-1, with 10 bases lining up with TRBD2. This receptor was taken from a male donor with ankylosing spondylitis. Sequencing was done on a sample of blood, either unsorted or a sorted T cell fraction (not recorded which). The CDR3 protein is CASSVVAGGNEQFF. As DNA, the CDR3 is TGCGCCAGCAGCGTCGTAGCGGGAGGCAATGAGCAGTTCTTC.